The clone carrying this TCR beta chain was seen at least ten times. The V and J ends lost 4 bases and 0 bases respectively, with 8 bases between them. Germline loops: CDR1 SGHDT, CDR2 YYEEEE. The CDR3 runs to 14 residues. TCRdb fed the reads into MiXCR, producing one record per CDR3 protein. The table has 97,000 or so distinct CDR3 sequences, about 17% seen once. The sample is drawn from a study of T cell repertoires in cytomegalovirus infection. Material: PBMCs. V gene TRBV5-6 combines with J gene TRBJ1-3, with D hard to call. The clonotype originates from a human donor in good health (CMV status not recorded). Some clones in this sample may be carry-over from other donors' samples. CDR3 amino acids: CASSTGLSGNTIYF. CDR3 sequence (DNA): TGTGCCAGCAGCACCGGTCTCTCTGGAAACACCATATATTTT.